This T cell receptor beta chain stems from a study of shared clonotypes between healthy human individuals. On this clone itself: The antigen remains unidentified. One end of the junction does not line up with germline, which may come from a read error.

Findings and caveats of the study: Sharing of clonotypes among donors was expected to vary with sequencing depth. Larger estimated richness was generally seen in naive subsets than in memory subsets. The donor pool, a small one, limited the genetic and exposure-history diversity represented.

The CDR3 covers 15 residues. CDR1 and CDR2 from the germline V gene are SSHAT and FNYEAQ (reference sequence). TCRdb keeps only in-frame clones here, not all; method: immunoSEQ multiplex PCR. The table records more than 2,000,000 clones, just over 90% of them present only once. CD45RA-negative memory and CD45RA+ naive subsets were split from the CD4+ cells. This receptor was taken from a man younger than 35 in good health. The sample comprised naive CD4+ T cells sorted from blood. Subset in this sample: CD45RA+ positively selected. This sequence joins TRBV7-7 and TRBJ2-3; 7 positions match TRBD1. The CDR3 DNA reads TGTGCTAGCAGCTCCACTGACAGGGGCACAGATACGCAGTATTTT. It is translated as CASSSTDRGTDTQYF.